The clone carrying this T cell receptor beta chain was counted only a few times. The antigen is unknown. Germline assignment: CDR1 SGHKS and CDR2 YYEKEE (reference sequence). This CDR3 contains 14 residues. Deletions cut 0 bases from V and 0 bases from J, with 6 bases between. This entry belongs to a study of early T cells in non-severe SARS-CoV-2 infection. At the level of the study: Sequenced bulk RNA came from whole blood that was unsorted, and chains were unpaired.

Study findings and constraints: Matching results from VDJdb favored anti-spike CD8 responses, leaving private and CD4 specificities undetected.

A single record per CDR3 protein comes from TCRdb applying MiXCR to the 5' RACE reads. Here the sample spans tens of thousands of distinct CDR3 sequences, around 6% being singletons. The sequenced sample consisted of whole blood. The genes are TRBV5-5 and TRBJ2-5, with a tentative D call TRBD1 (5 bases). This TCR was recovered from an adult who was a healthcare worker with PCR-confirmed SARS-CoV-2 infection or an uninfected control (not recorded which). DNA of the CDR3: TGTGCCAGCAGCTTGGGACAGAACCAAGAGACCCAGTACTTC. As protein: CASSLGQNQETQYF. The whole variable domain, filled in from reference TRBV5-5 and TRBJ2-5, reads DAGVTQSPTHLIKTRGQQVTLRCSPISGHKSVSWYQQVLGQGPQFIFQYYEKEERGRGNFPDRFSARQFPNYSSELNVNALLLGDSALYLCASSLGQNQETQYFGPGTRLLVL.